Presented here are 20 T cell receptor beta chains from one specimen sequenced in a study of cytomegalovirus exposure and HLA in healthy donors. Assay used: immunoSEQ multiplex PCR; TCRdb lists only in-frame clones, some missing. The sample consists of about 150,000 clones, approximately 90% of them appearing once. The sequencing sample was made of PBMCs. Receptor source: a woman in her 30s in good health and CMV-seropositive.

The rearrangement joins TRBV2 to TRBJ1-4; D is perhaps TRBD1 (5 bases). The CDR3 extends over 12 amino acids. Germline V gives CDR1 SNHLY, CDR2 FYNNEI. Trimming cost V 4 bases and J 9 bases, with 9 bases left between them. CDR3 nucleotide sequence: TGTGCCAGCAGTGGTGACAGCCAAAAACTGTTTTTT. Its translation: CASSGDSQKLFF.

This sequence joins TRBV2 and TRBJ2-6; 8 positions match TRBD1. This CDR3 is built from 15 residues. Germline assignment: CDR1 SNHLY and CDR2 FYNNEI. The V gene end was trimmed by 5 bases and the J gene end by 1 base; junction bases not matched to a gene: 1. CDR3 in amino acids: CASSNRGSGANVLTF. The CDR3 bases are TGTGCCAGCAGTAACAGGGGGTCTGGGGCCAACGTCCTGACTTTC. Looking up the rest from reference TRBV2 and TRBJ2-6 gives the full variable domain: EPEVTQTPSHQVTQMGQEVILRCVPISNHLYFYWYRQILGQKVEFLVSFYNNEISEKSEIFDDQFSVERPDGSNFTLKIRSTKLEDSAMYFCASSNRGSGANVLTFGAGSRLTVL.

The chain combines TRBV2 with TRBJ2-7; 7 positions match TRBD1. The CDR3 spans 16 residues. V lost 6 bases and J lost 3; bases outside the gene matches: 14. Germline V gives CDR1 SNHLY, CDR2 FYNNEI. The CDR3 sequence: CASRGPGQYRSYEQYF. In DNA, the CDR3 is TGTGCCAGCAGGGGTCCGGGACAGTATCGCAGCTACGAGCAGTACTTC.

V gene TRBV5-1 combines with J gene TRBJ1-1; 10 bases line up with TRBD1. The CDR3 spans 17 residues. Per germline, CDR1 SGHRS and CDR2 YFSETQ. Trimming took 0 bases from V and 4 from J; bases not matched to a gene: 9. CDR3 sequence (DNA): TGCGCCAGCAGCTTGGGGACAGGGGGTCCTATAGTCACTGAAGCTTTCTTT. Translated: CASSLGTGGPIVTEAFF. Supplemented by reference TRBV5-1 and TRBJ1-1, the full variable domain reads KAGVTQTPRYLIKTRGQQVTLSCSPISGHRSVSWYQQTPGQGLQFLFEYFSETQRNKGNFPGRFSGRQFSNSRSEMNVSTLELGDSALYLCASSLGTGGPIVTEAFFGQGTRLTVV.

This chain uses TRBV9 with TRBJ2-3; 8 nucleotides align to TRBD2. Germline CDR1 and CDR2: SGDLS and YYNGEE. The CDR3 has 17 amino acids. V trimming: 3 bases; J trimming: 2 bases; junction bases outside the gene matches: 11. CDR3 amino acids: CASSAGKAGVDTDTQYF. In DNA form, the CDR3 reads TGTGCCAGCAGCGCCGGAAAAGCGGGAGTCGACACAGATACGCAGTATTTT.

A few counts support this clone. The rearrangement joins TRBV5-1 to TRBJ2-7, with a possible D match to TRBD1 (5 bases). This CDR3 has 13 residues. Germline lookup yields CDR1 SGHRS and CDR2 YFSETQ. V lost 0 bases and J lost 6, with 10 bases in between. The CDR3 DNA reads as TGCGCCAGCAGCTTGGACATGGGGCCCGAGCAGTACTTC. Its protein product is CASSLDMGPEQYF.

The chain uses TRBV11-2 and TRBJ2-7; TRBD1 is a possible D gene (5 bases). This CDR3 has 15 residues. V lost 1 base, J lost 2 bases, and 12 bases lay in between. CDR1 is SGHAT and CDR2 is FQNNGV in the germline V gene. The CDR3 DNA reads TGTGCCAGCAGCTTAGGGGTCAGGGTCACCTACGAGCAGTACTTC. Its translation: CASSLGVRVTYEQYF.

The table lists this clone with a count of one. The rearrangement joins TRBV27 to TRBJ2-1; 11 nucleotides align to TRBD1. This CDR3 comprises 15 residues. Germline assignment: CDR1 MNHEY and CDR2 SMNVEV (reference sequence). V shed 5 bases and J 7 bases; nucleotides not matched to a gene: 7. DNA of the CDR3: TGTGCCAGCAGTCCCGGGACAGGGGGGCGGAATGAGCAGTTCTTC. Translated, it gives CASSPGTGGRNEQFF.

V and J are TRBV7-9 and TRBJ1-1; TRBD1 matches 7 bases. J was trimmed by 2 bases and V by 7 bases; bases with no gene match: 7. The germline CDR1 and CDR2 sequences are SEHNR and FQNEAQ (reference sequence). This CDR3 is built from 14 residues. The CDR3 is CASNPGQSNTEAFF. The CDR3 DNA sequence: TGTGCCAGCAACCCGGGACAGAGCAACACTGAAGCTTTCTTT.

The chain has TRBV19 and TRBJ1-3; TRBD1 matches 7 bases. Germline V lookup: CDR1 LNHDA, CDR2 SQIVND (reference sequence). This CDR3 contains 12 residues. Trimming removed 9 bases from V and 2 bases from J; junction bases left unmatched: 1. CDR3 DNA sequence: TGTGCCAGCGGGACAGCTGGAAACACCATATATTTT. Its translation is CASGTAGNTIYF.

This sequence joins TRBV7-2 and TRBJ2-7, with TRBD2 identical over 9 bases. The CDR3 extends over 16 amino acids. The germline V gene encodes CDR1 SGHTA and CDR2 FQGNSA. Germline trimming cut 2 bases from V and 5 bases from J; bases unmatched to any gene: 10. The chain's CDR3 is CASSLSPLAGTNEQYF. The CDR3 DNA sequence: TGTGCCAGCAGCTTATCTCCCCTAGCGGGGACCAACGAGCAGTACTTC.

This chain joins TRBV7-9 and TRBJ2-7, with D possibly being TRBD2 (5 bases). The germline V gene encodes CDR1 SEHNR and CDR2 FQNEAQ (reference sequence). Trimming stripped 2 bases from V and 6 bases from J, with 11 bases between. The CDR3 is made up of 13 amino acids. This chain's CDR3 is CASSLNSGIEQYF. DNA for the CDR3: TGTGCCAGCAGCTTAAACTCGGGGATCGAGCAGTACTTC.

CDR3 in amino acids: CATSRGLAGATDTQYF. As DNA, the CDR3 is TGTGCCACCAGCAGGGGACTAGCGGGGGCCACAGATACGCAGTATTTT. This rearrangement joins TRBV15 to TRBJ2-3; 14 bases fit TRBD2. After removal of 3 bases from V and 2 bases from J, the junction contained 1 base not matched to a gene. Looked up from germline, CDR1 is LNHNV and CDR2 is YYDKDF (reference sequence). The CDR3 is 16 amino acids.

This clone was counted once. Written as DNA, the CDR3 is TGTGCCAGCAGTGAAAGGGCAGGGGGCCTCACCTCCTATGGCTACACCTTC. Residues: CASSERAGGLTSYGYTF. The chain combines TRBV6-1 with TRBJ1-2, with 8 bases that match TRBD1. This CDR3 is 17 amino acids long. V trimming: 2 bases; J trimming: 4 bases; junction bases outside the gene matches: 12. Germline CDR1 MNHNS, CDR2 SASEGT.

The chain employs TRBV9 and TRBJ2-7; 7 positions agree with TRBD1. The CDR3 is 14 residues long. V lost 3 bases and J lost 0; bases outside the gene matches: 3. Germline V gene lookup returns CDR1 SGDLS and CDR2 YYNGEE. The CDR3 reads CASSARDSSYEQYF. CDR3 DNA: TGTGCCAGCAGCGCCCGGGACAGCTCCTACGAGCAGTACTTC.

The rearrangement links TRBV5-5 to TRBJ1-1, with TRBD1 matching 8 bases. From germline, CDR1 is SGHKS and CDR2 YYEKEE (reference sequence). With V trimmed by 4 bases and J by 3 bases, 11 bases remained unmatched. This CDR3 is built from 16 residues. CDR3: CASSPTWTGTHTEAFF. The CDR3 DNA is TGTGCCAGCAGCCCGACGTGGACAGGGACACACACTGAAGCTTTCTTT.

The rearrangement links TRBV2 to TRBJ2-7, with a tentative D call TRBD2 (6 bases). Trimming shortened V by 7 bases and J by 5 bases, and 15 bases separated the two germline ends. Germline CDR1 and CDR2: SNHLY and FYNNEI. The CDR3 extends over 13 amino acids. The CDR3 region is CASNQRGGDEQYF. CDR3 sequence (DNA): TGTGCCAGCAATCAGAGAGGAGGGGACGAGCAGTACTTC.

This clone was seen once. The genes are TRBV15 and TRBJ2-2, with D perhaps TRBD2 (5 bases). The CDR3 loop spans 12 amino acids. Germline assignment: CDR1 LNHNV and CDR2 YYDKDF (reference sequence). Trimming took 5 bases from V and 8 from J, leaving 9 bases between them. The CDR3 here is CATSFIAGELFF. CDR3 DNA: TGTGCCACCAGCTTTATAGCGGGGGAGCTGTTTTTT. The variable domain in full, with the rest retrieved from reference TRBV15 and TRBJ2-2, is DAMVIQNPRYQVTQFGKPVTLSCSQTLNHNVMYWYQQKSSQAPKLLFHYYDKDFNNEADTPDNFQSRRPNTSFCFLDIRSPGLGDTAMYLCATSFIAGELFFGEGSRLTVL.

The chain combines TRBV28 with TRBJ2-7; no definite D call. Per germline, CDR1 MDHEN and CDR2 SYDVKM. This CDR3 comprises 13 residues. With 5 bases removed from V and 2 bases from J, the gap between germline ends came to 10 bases. The chain's CDR3 is CASSRGSTYEQYF. The CDR3 DNA follows: TGTGCCAGCAGTAGAGGCAGCACCTACGAGCAGTACTTC.

The CDR3 DNA follows: TGTGCCATCAGTGAGTCGGGGGGGATGGTTCAAGAGACCCAGTACTTC. This sequence encodes CAISESGGMVQETQYF. The V and J genes are TRBV10-3 and TRBJ2-5; 7 bases match TRBD2. Trimming removed 0 bases from V and 2 bases from J; junction bases left unmatched: 6. CDR3 length equals 16 residues. Germline values: CDR1 ENHRY, CDR2 SYGVKD.